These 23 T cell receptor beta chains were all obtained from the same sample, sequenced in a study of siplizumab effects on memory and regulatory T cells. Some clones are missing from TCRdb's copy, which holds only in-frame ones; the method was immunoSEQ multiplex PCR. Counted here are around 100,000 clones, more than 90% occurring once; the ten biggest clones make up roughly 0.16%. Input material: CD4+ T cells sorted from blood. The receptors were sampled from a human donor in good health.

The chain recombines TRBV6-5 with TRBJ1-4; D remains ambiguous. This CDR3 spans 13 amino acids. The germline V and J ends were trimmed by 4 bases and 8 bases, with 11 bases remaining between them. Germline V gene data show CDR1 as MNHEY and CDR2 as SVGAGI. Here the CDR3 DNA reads TGTGCCAGCAGTTTGCGGACGGGAGAAAAACTGTTTTTT. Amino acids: CASSLRTGEKLFF.

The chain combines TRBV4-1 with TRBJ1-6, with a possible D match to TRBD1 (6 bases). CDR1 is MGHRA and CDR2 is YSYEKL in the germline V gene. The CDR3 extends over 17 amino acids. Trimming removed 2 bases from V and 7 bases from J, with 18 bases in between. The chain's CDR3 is CASSQTFIWTENSPLHF. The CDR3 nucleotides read TGCGCCAGCAGCCAAACTTTTATATGGACAGAAAATTCACCCCTCCACTTT.

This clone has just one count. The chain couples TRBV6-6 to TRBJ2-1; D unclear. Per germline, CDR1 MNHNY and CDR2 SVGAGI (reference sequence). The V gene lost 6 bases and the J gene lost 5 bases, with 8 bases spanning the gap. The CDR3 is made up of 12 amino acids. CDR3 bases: TGTGCCAGCAGGGCAGCCGACAATGAGCAGTTCTTC. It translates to CASRAADNEQFF.

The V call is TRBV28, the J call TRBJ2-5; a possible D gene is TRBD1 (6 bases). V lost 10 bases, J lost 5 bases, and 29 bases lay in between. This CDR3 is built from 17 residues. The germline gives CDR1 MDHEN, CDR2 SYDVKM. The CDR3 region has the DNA TGTGCCATCCGAGAACTAAACAGGGCTTCGAGAGGGGAGACCCAGTACTTC. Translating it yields CAIRELNRASRGETQYF.

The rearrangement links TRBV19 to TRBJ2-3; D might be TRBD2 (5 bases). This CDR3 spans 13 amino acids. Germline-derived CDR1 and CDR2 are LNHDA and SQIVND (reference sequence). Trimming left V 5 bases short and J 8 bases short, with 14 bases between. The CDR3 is CASSAEGRATQYF. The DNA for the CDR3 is TGTGCCAGTAGTGCCGAGGGAAGGGCTACGCAGTATTTT. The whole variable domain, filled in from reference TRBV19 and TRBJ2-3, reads DGGITQSPKYLFRKEGQNVTLSCEQNLNHDAMYWYRQDPGQGLRLIYYSQIVNDFQKGDIAEGYSVSREKKESFPLTVTSAQKNPTAFYLCASSAEGRATQYFGPGTRLTVL.

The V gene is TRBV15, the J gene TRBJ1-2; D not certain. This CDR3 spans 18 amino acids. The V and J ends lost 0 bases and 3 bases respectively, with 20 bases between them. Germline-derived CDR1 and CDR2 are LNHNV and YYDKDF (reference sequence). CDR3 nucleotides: TGTGCCACCAGCAGAGATGACCTAGTCCCCGGTGACGACTATGGCTACACCTTC. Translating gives CATSRDDLVPGDDYGYTF.

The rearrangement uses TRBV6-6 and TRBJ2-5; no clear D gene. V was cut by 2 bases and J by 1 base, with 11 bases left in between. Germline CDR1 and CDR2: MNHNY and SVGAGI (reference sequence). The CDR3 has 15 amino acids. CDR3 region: CASSYGRNGQETQYF. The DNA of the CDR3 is TGTGCCAGCAGTTACGGGCGAAACGGCCAAGAGACCCAGTACTTC.

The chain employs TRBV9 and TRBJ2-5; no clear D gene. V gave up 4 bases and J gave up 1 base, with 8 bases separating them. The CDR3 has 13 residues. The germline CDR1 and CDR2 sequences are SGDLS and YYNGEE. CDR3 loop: CASSTSLQETQYF. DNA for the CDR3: TGTGCCAGCAGCACCTCCCTCCAAGAGACCCAGTACTTC.

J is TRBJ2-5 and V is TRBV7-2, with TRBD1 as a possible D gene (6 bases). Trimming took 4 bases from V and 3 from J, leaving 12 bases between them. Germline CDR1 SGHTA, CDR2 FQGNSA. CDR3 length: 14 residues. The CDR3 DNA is TGTGCCAGCAGCTCCCAGGGGAGAAAAGAGACCCAGTACTTC. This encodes CASSSQGRKETQYF.

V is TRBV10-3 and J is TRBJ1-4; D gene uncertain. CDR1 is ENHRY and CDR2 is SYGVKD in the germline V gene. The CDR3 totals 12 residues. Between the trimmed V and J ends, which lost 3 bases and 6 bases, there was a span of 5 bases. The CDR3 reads CAISETDEKLFF. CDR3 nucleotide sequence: TGTGCCATCAGTGAAACAGATGAAAAACTGTTTTTT.

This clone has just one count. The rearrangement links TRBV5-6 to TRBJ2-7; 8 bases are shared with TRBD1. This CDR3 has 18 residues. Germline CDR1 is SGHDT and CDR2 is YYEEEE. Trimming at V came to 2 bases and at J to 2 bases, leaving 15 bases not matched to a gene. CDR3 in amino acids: CASSLSGQEHRVTYEQYF. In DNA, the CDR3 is TGTGCCAGCAGCTTATCGGGACAGGAACATCGGGTAACCTACGAGCAGTACTTC. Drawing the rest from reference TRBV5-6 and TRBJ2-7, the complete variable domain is DAGVTQSPTHLIKTRGQQVTLRCSPKSGHDTVSWYQQALGQGPQFIFQYYEEEERQRGNFPDRFSGHQFPNYSSELNVNALLLGDSALYLCASSLSGQEHRVTYEQYFGPGTRLTVT.

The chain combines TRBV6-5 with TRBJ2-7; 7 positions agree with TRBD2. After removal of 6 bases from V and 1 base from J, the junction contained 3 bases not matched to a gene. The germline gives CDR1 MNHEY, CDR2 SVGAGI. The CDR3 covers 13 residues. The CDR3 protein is CASSASGSYEQYF. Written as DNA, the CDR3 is TGTGCCAGCAGCGCTAGCGGATCCTACGAGCAGTACTTC.

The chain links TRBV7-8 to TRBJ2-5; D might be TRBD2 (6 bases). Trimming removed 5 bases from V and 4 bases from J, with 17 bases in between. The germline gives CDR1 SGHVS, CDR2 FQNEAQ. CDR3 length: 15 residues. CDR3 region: CASSRGWMGGETQYF. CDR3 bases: TGTGCCAGCAGCCGAGGGTGGATGGGGGGAGAGACCCAGTACTTC.

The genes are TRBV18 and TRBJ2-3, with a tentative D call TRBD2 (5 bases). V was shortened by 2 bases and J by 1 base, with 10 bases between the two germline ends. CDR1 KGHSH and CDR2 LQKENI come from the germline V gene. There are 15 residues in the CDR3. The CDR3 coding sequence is TGTGCCAGCTCACCATCGGGGATACGCACAGATACGCAGTATTTT. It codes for CASSPSGIRTDTQYF. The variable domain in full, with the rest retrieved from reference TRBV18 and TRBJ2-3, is NAGVMQNPRHLVRRRGQEARLRCSPMKGHSHVYWYRQLPEEGLKFMVYLQKENIIDESGMPKERFSAEFPKEGPSILRIQQVVRGDSAAYFCASSPSGIRTDTQYFGPGTRLTVL.

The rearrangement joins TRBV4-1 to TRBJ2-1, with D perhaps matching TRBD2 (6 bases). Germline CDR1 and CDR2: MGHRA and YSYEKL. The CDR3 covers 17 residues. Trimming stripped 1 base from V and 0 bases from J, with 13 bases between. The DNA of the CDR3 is TGCGCCAGCAGCCAAGGTAGGGCGCGGGGCTCCTACAATGAGCAGTTCTTC. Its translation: CASSQGRARGSYNEQFF.

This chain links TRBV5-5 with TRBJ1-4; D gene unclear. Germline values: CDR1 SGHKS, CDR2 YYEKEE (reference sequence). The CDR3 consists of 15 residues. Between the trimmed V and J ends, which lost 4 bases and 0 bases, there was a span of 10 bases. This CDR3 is CASSTRGATNEKLFF. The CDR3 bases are TGTGCCAGCAGCACCCGGGGAGCAACTAATGAAAAACTGTTTTTT. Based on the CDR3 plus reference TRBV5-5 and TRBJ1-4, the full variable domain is DAGVTQSPTHLIKTRGQQVTLRCSPISGHKSVSWYQQVLGQGPQFIFQYYEKEERGRGNFPDRFSARQFPNYSSELNVNALLLGDSALYLCASSTRGATNEKLFFGSGTQLSVL.

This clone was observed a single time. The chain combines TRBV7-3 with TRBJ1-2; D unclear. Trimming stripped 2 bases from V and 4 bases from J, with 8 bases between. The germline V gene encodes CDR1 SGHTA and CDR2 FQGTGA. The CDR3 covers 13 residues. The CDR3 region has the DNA TGTGCCAGCAGCTTAGAACTGTTCTATGGCTACACCTTC. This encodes CASSLELFYGYTF.

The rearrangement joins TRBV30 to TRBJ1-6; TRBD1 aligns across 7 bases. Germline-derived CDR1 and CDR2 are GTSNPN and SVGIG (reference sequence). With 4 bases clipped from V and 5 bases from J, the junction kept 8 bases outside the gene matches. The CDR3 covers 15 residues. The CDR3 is CAWKLQGQNNSPLHF. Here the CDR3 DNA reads TGTGCCTGGAAACTACAGGGACAGAATAATTCACCCCTCCACTTT.

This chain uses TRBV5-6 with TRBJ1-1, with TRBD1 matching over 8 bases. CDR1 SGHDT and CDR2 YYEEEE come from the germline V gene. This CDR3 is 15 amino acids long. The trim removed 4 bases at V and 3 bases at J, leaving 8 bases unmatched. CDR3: CASSRQDRDYTEAFF. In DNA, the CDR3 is TGTGCCAGCAGCCGTCAGGACAGGGACTACACTGAAGCTTTCTTT.

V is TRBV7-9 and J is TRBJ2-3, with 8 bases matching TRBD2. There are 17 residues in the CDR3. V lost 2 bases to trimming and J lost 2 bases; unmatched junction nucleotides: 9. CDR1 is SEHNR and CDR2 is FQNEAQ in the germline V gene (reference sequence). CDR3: CASSLYSWRGDTDTQYF. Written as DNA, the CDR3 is TGTGCCAGCAGCTTATACAGCTGGCGGGGGGACACAGATACGCAGTATTTT. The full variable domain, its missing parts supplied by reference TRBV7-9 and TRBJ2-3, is DTGVSQNPRHKITKRGQNVTFRCDPISEHNRLYWYRQTLGQGPEFLTYFQNEAQLEKSRLLSDRFSAERPKGSFSTLEIQRTEQGDSAMYLCASSLYSWRGDTDTQYFGPGTRLTVL.

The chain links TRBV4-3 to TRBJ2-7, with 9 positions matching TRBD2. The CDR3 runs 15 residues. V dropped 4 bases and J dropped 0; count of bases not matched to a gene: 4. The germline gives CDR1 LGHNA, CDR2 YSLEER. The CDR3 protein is CASSPIAGDSYEQYF. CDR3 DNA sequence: TGCGCCAGCAGCCCCATAGCGGGAGACTCCTACGAGCAGTACTTC.

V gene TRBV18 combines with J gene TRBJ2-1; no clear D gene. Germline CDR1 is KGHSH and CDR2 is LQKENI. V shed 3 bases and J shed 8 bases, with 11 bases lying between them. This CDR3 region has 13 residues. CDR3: CASSPHKGDEQFF. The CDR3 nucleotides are TGTGCCAGCTCACCGCACAAGGGCGATGAGCAGTTCTTC.

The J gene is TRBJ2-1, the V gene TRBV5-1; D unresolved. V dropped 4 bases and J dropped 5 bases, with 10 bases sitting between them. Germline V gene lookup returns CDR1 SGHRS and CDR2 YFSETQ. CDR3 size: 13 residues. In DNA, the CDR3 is TGCGCCAGCAGCGCATCGAACGACAATGAGCAGTTCTTC. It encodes CASSASNDNEQFF. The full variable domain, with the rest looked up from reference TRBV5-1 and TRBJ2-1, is KAGVTQTPRYLIKTRGQQVTLSCSPISGHRSVSWYQQTPGQGLQFLFEYFSETQRNKGNFPGRFSGRQFSNSRSEMNVSTLELGDSALYLCASSASNDNEQFFGPGTRLTVL.